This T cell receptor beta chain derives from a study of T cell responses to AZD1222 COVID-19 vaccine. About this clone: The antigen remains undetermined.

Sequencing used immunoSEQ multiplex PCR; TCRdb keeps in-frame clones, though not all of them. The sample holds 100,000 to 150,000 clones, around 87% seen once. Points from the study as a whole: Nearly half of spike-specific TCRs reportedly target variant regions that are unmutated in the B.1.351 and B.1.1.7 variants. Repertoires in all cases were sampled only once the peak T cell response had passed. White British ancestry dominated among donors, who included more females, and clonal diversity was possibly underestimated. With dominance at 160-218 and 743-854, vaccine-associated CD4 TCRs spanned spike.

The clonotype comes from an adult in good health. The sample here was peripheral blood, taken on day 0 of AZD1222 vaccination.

In nucleotides, the CDR3 is TGTGCCAGCAAGGAGGGGGTTCAGCCCCAGCATTTT. This sequence encodes CASKEGVQPQHF. V gene TRBV6-5 combines with J gene TRBJ1-5; possibly TRBD1 for D (6 bases). V was pared by 7 bases and J by 6 bases, with 10 bases between. The CDR3 covers 12 residues. CDR1 is MNHEY and CDR2 is SVGAGI in the germline V gene.